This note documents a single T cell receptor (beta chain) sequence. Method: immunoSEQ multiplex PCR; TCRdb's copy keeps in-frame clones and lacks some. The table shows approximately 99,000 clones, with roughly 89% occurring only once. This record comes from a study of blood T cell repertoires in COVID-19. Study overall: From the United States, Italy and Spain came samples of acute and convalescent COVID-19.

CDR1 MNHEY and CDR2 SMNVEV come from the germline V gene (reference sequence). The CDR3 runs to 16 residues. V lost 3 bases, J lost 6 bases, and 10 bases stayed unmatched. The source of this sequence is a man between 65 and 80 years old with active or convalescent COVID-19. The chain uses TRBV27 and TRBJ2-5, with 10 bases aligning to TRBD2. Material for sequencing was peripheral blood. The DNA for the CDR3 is TGTGCCAGCAGTTTTCTAGCGGGGGATTCCCAGAAGACCCAGTACTTC. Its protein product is CASSFLAGDSQKTQYF.